The following is a TCR beta chain sequence with its context. Its specificity is not known. Germline CDR1 and CDR2: SGHTA and FQGTGA. CDR3 length: 19 amino acids. V lost 5 bases, J lost 0 bases, and 16 bases stayed unmatched. The data are from a study of OX40 agonist ivuxolimab in advanced cancers. Study-wide background: Given to patients was ivuxolimab, an agonistic anti-OX40 (CD134) antibody. Past anti-PD-1, anti-PD-L1 or anti-CTLA-4 therapy was accepted, and 30% to 50% had received some. General study points: CD4+ and CD8+ blood T cells expanded clonally by week 6 at 0.1 to 3.0 mg/kg.

Produced via immunoSEQ multiplex PCR; TCRdb's table is partial and in-frame only. The sample shows approximately 91,000 clones, around 88% of them seen only once. The genes are TRBV7-3 and TRBJ1-1; 9 nucleotides agree with TRBD1. The source is an adult with an advanced solid tumor such as melanoma, head and neck, liver or kidney cancer. Sequenced material: CD4+ or CD8+ T cells sorted from blood, taken in a trial of the OX40 agonist ivuxolimab. The CDR3 here is CASSRQRTGALNMNTEAFF. CDR3 coding DNA: TGTGCCAGCAGCCGACAACGGACAGGGGCTCTCAATATGAACACTGAAGCTTTCTTT. The complete variable domain, with remaining parts taken from reference TRBV7-3 and TRBJ1-1, reads GAGVSQTPSNKVTEKGKYVELRCDPISGHTALYWYRQSLGQGPEFLIYFQGTGAADDSGLPNDRFFAVRPEGSVSTLKIQRTERGDSAVYLCASSRQRTGALNMNTEAFFGQGTRLTVV.